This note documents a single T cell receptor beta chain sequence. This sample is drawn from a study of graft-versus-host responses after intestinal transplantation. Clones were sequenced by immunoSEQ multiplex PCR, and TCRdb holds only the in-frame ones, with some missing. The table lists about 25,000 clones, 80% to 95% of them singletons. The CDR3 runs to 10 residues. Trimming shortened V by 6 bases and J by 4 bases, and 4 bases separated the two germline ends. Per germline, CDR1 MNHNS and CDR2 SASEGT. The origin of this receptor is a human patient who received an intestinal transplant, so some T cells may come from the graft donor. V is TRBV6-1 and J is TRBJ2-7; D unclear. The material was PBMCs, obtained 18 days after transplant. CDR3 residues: CASRDYEQYF. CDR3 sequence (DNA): TGTGCCAGCAGAGATTACGAGCAGTACTTC.